This T cell receptor (beta chain) was sequenced for a study of T-cell reconstitution after alpha-beta-depleted transplantation in children. This clonotype was seen a handful of times. This sample's TCRbeta library carried unique molecular identifier barcodes. From the PCR reads, TCRdb called clonotypes with MiXCR, one entry per CDR3 protein. The sample consists of some 400,000 distinct CDR3 sequences, roughly 21% of them appearing once. The V gene's germline CDR1 is LNHNV and CDR2 YYDKDF (reference sequence). With 3 bases clipped from V and 10 bases from J, the junction kept 9 bases outside the gene matches. This CDR3 is built from 15 residues.

The rearrangement joins TRBV15 to TRBJ1-6; 7 bases are shared with TRBD1. The material was PBMCs from the stem cell graft donor, obtained from the stem cell graft. This TCR derives from a human donor who donated a stem cell graft to a child with acute myeloid leukemia. The CDR3 loop is CATSSRDSLRSPLHF. As DNA, the CDR3 is TGTGCCACCAGCAGTCGGGACAGCCTACGGTCACCCCTCCACTTT.